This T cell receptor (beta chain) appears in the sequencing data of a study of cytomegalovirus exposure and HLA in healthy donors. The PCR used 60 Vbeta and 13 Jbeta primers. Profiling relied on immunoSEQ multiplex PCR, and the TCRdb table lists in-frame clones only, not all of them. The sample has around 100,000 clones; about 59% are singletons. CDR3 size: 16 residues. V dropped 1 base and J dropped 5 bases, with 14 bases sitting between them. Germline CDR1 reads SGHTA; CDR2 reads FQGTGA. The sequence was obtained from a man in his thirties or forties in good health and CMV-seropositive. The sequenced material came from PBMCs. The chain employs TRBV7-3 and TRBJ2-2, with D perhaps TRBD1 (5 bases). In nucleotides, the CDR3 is TGTGCCAGCAGCTTAAGTTTTGGTCAGGGTACCGGGGAGCTGTTTTTT. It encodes CASSLSFGQGTGELFF.